In this sample, the clone carrying this TCR beta chain turned up a few times. The method was immunoSEQ multiplex PCR; TCRdb's version includes in-frame clones alone and lacks a portion of them. Of 75,000 to 80,000 clones listed, under 90% are singletons. Germline V lookup: CDR1 MGHRA, CDR2 YSYEKL. V was pared by 7 bases and J by 10 bases, with 17 bases between. This CDR3 is built from 14 residues. This entry comes from a study of control samples from healthy donors and cancer patients. This clonotype was obtained from a woman in her fifties or sixties with colorectal cancer. The J gene is TRBJ1-6, the V gene TRBV4-1; D is perhaps TRBD1 (6 bases). Sequencing input: PBMCs. CDR3 DNA sequence: TGCGCCAGCAAACCCGGGGGCCCTCGGTCACCCCTCCACTTT. Protein sequence: CASKPGGPRSPLHF.